The present T cell receptor beta chain was sequenced within a study of cytomegalovirus exposure and HLA in healthy donors. Looking at the study overall: The Caucasian-associated ancestry cluster held 80% to 90% of under 450 genotyped donors. Findings and caveats of the study: Among TCR beta chains, those listed as cytomegalovirus-associated numbered about 150. Common viral pathogens seemed to be connected with several of the most significant clusters, according to a later analysis.

Of note for this clone: Its target is not known.

The CDR3 spans 16 residues. The V end lost 3 bases, the J end lost 4 bases, and 16 bases lay between the germline ends. In germline, CDR1 is SGHNT, CDR2 YYREEE (reference sequence). The PCR was carried out with 60 Vbeta primers and 13 Jbeta primers. The data were produced by immunoSEQ multiplex PCR, yet TCRdb's version contains in-frame clones alone and is incomplete. The profile shows 140,000 to 150,000 clones, around 75% of them singletons. The source material was PBMCs. This sequence originates from a woman aged 18-29 years in good health and CMV-seronegative. The rearrangement links TRBV5-4 to TRBJ2-2; D is ambiguous. CDR3: CASSSGWQSGTGELFF. CDR3 bases: TGTGCCAGCAGCTCCGGCTGGCAGTCGGGCACCGGGGAGCTGTTTTTT.